This T cell receptor (beta chain) was identified in a study of blood T cell repertoires in COVID-19. Study context: Sites across the United States, Italy and Spain contributed samples from acute and convalescent COVID-19.

Original data processing: Cell counts per sample came from amplifying reference gene primers. Only in-frame clones appear in the TCRdb table, and some are missing; sequencing was by immunoSEQ multiplex PCR. For V, J and clone size, that table is used; D and trimming come from the DNA. This sample has roughly 200,000 clones, with roughly 80% found just once. V lost 4 bases to trimming and J lost 1 base; unmatched junction nucleotides: 6. Germline-derived CDR1 and CDR2 are SGDLS and YYNGEE. This CDR3 is built from 15 residues. The clonotype was recovered from a man aged 50-59 years with active or convalescent COVID-19. The rearrangement joins TRBV9 to TRBJ2-3, with 7 nucleotides matching TRBD1. Sequencing input: peripheral blood. CDR3 sequence: CASSSQGRGTDTQYF. The CDR3 DNA follows: TGTGCCAGCAGCTCACAGGGGCGCGGCACAGATACGCAGTATTTT.